These 22 T cell receptor beta chains originate from one sample sequenced in a study of blood T cells in healthy people across ages. A second PCR of roughly 7 to 11 cycles used a sample-barcoded 5' primer and a J-beta primer mix. TCRdb used MiXCR to reprocess the 5' RACE reads, holding one entry per CDR3 protein. The sample yields roughly 2 million distinct CDR3 sequences, roughly 52% seen once. Material: blood. Every receptor here comes from a woman aged 40 to 50 in good health.

The chain has TRBV10-3 and TRBJ2-1; either TRBD1 or TRBD2 may supply D (5 bases each). The CDR3 contains 18 residues. The germline CDR1 and CDR2 sequences are ENHRY and SYGVKD. V lost 5 bases, J lost 0 bases, and 20 bases lay in between. The CDR3 spells CAISPVVRDPSSYNEQFF. The CDR3 coding sequence is TGTGCCATCAGTCCGGTCGTGAGGGACCCTAGCTCCTACAATGAGCAGTTCTTC.

This rearrangement joins TRBV4-2 to TRBJ2-3; D is unresolved. V was shortened by 0 bases and J by 2 bases, with 9 bases between the two germline ends. The CDR3 runs 15 residues. Germline values: CDR1 LGHNA, CDR2 YNFKEQ. The CDR3 region is CASSQDARNTDTQYF. CDR3 DNA: TGTGCCAGCAGCCAAGACGCGAGGAACACAGATACGCAGTATTTT.

This chain uses TRBV24-1 with TRBJ2-5; D gene uncertain. The CDR3 sequence is 15 residues long. Trimming left V 4 bases short and J 2 bases short, with 13 bases between. Germline-derived CDR1 and CDR2 are KGHDR and SFDVKD. CDR3 coding DNA: TGTGCCACCAGTGACCCCGGTGGGCGACAAGAGACCCAGTACTTC. As protein: CATSDPGGRQETQYF.

The DNA of the CDR3 is TGTGCCAGCAGACGAATGCAGGGGGGCCTTACAGATACGCAGTATTTT. Its protein is CASRRMQGGLTDTQYF. The chain employs TRBV7-9 and TRBJ2-3; TRBD1 is a possible D gene (7 bases). Germline V gene sequence: CDR1 SEHNR, CDR2 FQNEAQ (reference sequence). The CDR3 is 16 amino acids. V was clipped by 6 bases and J by 3 bases, with 19 bases between them.

This chain joins TRBV7-9 and TRBJ2-7; weak D call: TRBD1 (6 bases). This CDR3 is 16 amino acids long. The germline V and J ends were trimmed by 2 bases and 0 bases, with 14 bases remaining between them. Germline CDR1 is SEHNR and CDR2 is FQNEAQ (reference sequence). The DNA for the CDR3 is TGTGCCAGCAGCTTATTCGGCAGGGGCCTCTCCTACGAGCAGTACTTC. Translating it yields CASSLFGRGLSYEQYF.

The rearrangement joins TRBV21-1 to TRBJ1-2. TRBV21-1 is described as a pseudogene. This CDR3 is 14 amino acids long. CDR3 amino acids: CASSNAGEDYGYTF. The CDR3 coding sequence is TGTGCCAGCAGCAATGCAGGGGAGGACTATGGCTACACCTTC.

The chain joins TRBV7-2 to TRBJ2-3, with D perhaps TRBD2 (7 bases). CDR3 length: 16 residues. CDR1 and CDR2 (germline): SGHTA, FQGNSA. The V gene lost 5 bases and the J gene lost 5 bases, with 20 bases spanning the gap. CDR3 nucleotide sequence: TGTGCCAGCAGCCGAAGGGGGGGAAGTTTTAAAGATACGCAGTATTTT. Encoded protein: CASSRRGGSFKDTQYF. Full variable domain (remainder filled in from reference TRBV7-2 and TRBJ2-3): GAGVSQSPSNKVTEKGKDVELRCDPISGHTALYWYRQSLGQGLEFLIYFQGNSAPDKSGLPSDRFSAERTGGSVSTLTIQRTQQEDSAVYLCASSRRGGSFKDTQYFGPGTRLTVL.

The chain combines TRBV24-1 with TRBJ2-5; D not resolved. Trimming shortened V by 3 bases and J by 6 bases, and 10 bases separated the two germline ends. The germline gives CDR1 KGHDR, CDR2 SFDVKD. The CDR3 contains 13 residues. The CDR3 here is CATSDRVAKTQYF. The CDR3 DNA sequence: TGTGCCACCAGTGATCGTGTAGCCAAGACCCAGTACTTC.

CDR3 region: CAGNQVGQNQETQYF. CDR3 in DNA: TGCGCCGGCAACCAAGTTGGACAGAACCAAGAGACCCAGTACTTC. V usage is TRBV4-3 and J usage is TRBJ2-5; D may be TRBD1 (6 bases). Germline V gene sequence: CDR1 LGHNA, CDR2 YSLEER. The V gene lost 11 bases and the J gene lost 0 bases, with 19 bases spanning the gap. CDR3 size: 15 residues.

The V call is TRBV24-1, the J call TRBJ2-3; TRBD1 or TRBD2 may be the D gene (6 bases each). V was pared by 12 bases and J by 0 bases, with 15 bases between. Germline V CDR1 and CDR2: KGHDR, SFDVKD. CDR3 length: 14 amino acids. CDR3 in DNA: TGTGCCGCCTCGGGGGCCAGCAGCACAGATACGCAGTATTTT. Its protein product is CAASGASSTDTQYF.

V usage is TRBV20-1 and J usage is TRBJ1-4; no firm D call. Germline V gene lookup returns CDR1 DFQATT and CDR2 SNEGSKA (reference sequence). The CDR3 extends over 17 amino acids. V lost 0 bases and J 0 bases, leaving 14 bases between the germline ends. Here the CDR3 DNA reads TGCAGTGCTAGAGATGGGGTCAGACCCACAACTAATGAAAAACTGTTTTTT. Protein: CSARDGVRPTTNEKLFF.

This chain links TRBV27 with TRBJ1-2; D unresolved. This CDR3 has 16 residues. V was cut by 1 base and J by 4 bases, with 16 bases left in between. From germline, CDR1 is MNHEY and CDR2 SMNVEV (reference sequence). The CDR3 spells CASSLWSRGSTYGYTF. The CDR3 DNA reads TGTGCCAGCAGTTTATGGTCCCGAGGGAGTACCTATGGCTACACCTTC.

This clonotype was observed at least ten times. One end of the junction is discordant with germline, which a read error may explain. The chain links TRBV7-9 to TRBJ1-5, with 7 bases lining up with TRBD1. The CDR3 spans 16 residues. The germline gives CDR1 SEHNR, CDR2 FQNEAQ (reference sequence). CDR3 region: CASSLAGTASNQPQHF. The CDR3 nucleotides are TGTGCCAGCAGCCTAGCGGGGACAGCCAGCAATCAGCCCCAGCATTTT.

CDR3 DNA sequence: TGCGCCAGCAGCTTCGCGGCGCGAAACACTGAAGCTTTCTTT. It is translated as CASSFAARNTEAFF. The chain uses TRBV5-1 and TRBJ1-1; D is unresolved. CDR1 is SGHRS and CDR2 is YFSETQ in the germline V gene. Trimming shortened V by 2 bases and J by 2 bases, and 10 bases separated the two germline ends. The CDR3 is 14 residues long.

The rearrangement joins TRBV3-1 to TRBJ2-7; maybe TRBD1 (5 bases). The closer fit of TRBJ2-5 to the DNA end suggests the J call may be wrong. This CDR3 region has 15 residues. Germline CDR1 LGHDT, CDR2 YNNKEL (reference sequence). CDR3 nucleotide sequence: TGTGCCAGCAGCCAAATCCGTGGGGCGCGGGAGACCCAGTACTTC. As protein: CASSQIRGARETQYF.

This clonotype was picked up a small number of times. J is TRBJ2-5 and V is TRBV6-5; D tentatively reads TRBD1 or TRBD2 (6 bases each). This CDR3 has 15 residues. V lost 5 bases to trimming and J lost 2 bases, with 15 bases between them. Germline-derived CDR1 and CDR2 are MNHEY and SVGAGI. This CDR3 is CASSHLGGLQETQYF. The CDR3 DNA reads TGTGCCAGCAGTCACCTGGGGGGCCTTCAAGAGACCCAGTACTTC.

V usage is TRBV4-2 and J usage is TRBJ1-2, with D unclear. The germline gives CDR1 LGHNA, CDR2 YNFKEQ. Trimming removed 5 bases at V and 8 bases at J, with 18 bases between. This CDR3 is 14 amino acids long. CDR3 protein: CASSAQEERWGYTF. For the CDR3, the DNA is TGTGCCAGCAGCGCTCAGGAAGAACGGTGGGGCTACACCTTC.

The V gene is TRBV6-5, the J gene TRBJ2-4, with TRBD1 matching 8 bases. The DNA end lines up better with TRBJ2-7; the J call may be wrong. The CDR3 contains 15 residues. CDR1 is MNHEY, CDR2 SVGAGI, per germline. CDR3: CASSYRGQEVCEQYF. The DNA for the CDR3 is TGTGCCAGCAGTTATAGGGGACAGGAGGTTTGCGAGCAGTACTTC.

This chain uses TRBV4-1 with TRBJ1-1; weak D call: TRBD1 (5 bases). Between the trimmed V and J ends, which lost 5 bases and 0 bases, there was a span of 7 bases. The CDR3 extends over 13 amino acids. Germline loops: CDR1 MGHRA, CDR2 YSYEKL. CDR3 sequence (DNA): TGCGCCAGCAGCGGGGCGCTGAACACTGAAGCTTTCTTT. Translated: CASSGALNTEAFF.

V usage is TRBV6-1 and J usage is TRBJ2-1; D possibly corresponds to TRBD1 (6 bases). Trimming cost V 4 bases and J 5 bases, with 12 bases left between them. Germline V gene data show CDR1 as MNHNS and CDR2 as SASEGT. The CDR3 runs 14 residues. CDR3 loop: CASSARDTDNEQFF. The CDR3, as DNA: TGTGCCAGCAGTGCACGGGACACAGACAATGAGCAGTTCTTC.

The chain combines TRBV20-1 with TRBJ2-7; 7 bases map to TRBD1. Germline CDR1 and CDR2: DFQATT and SNEGSKA (reference sequence). The CDR3 sequence is 15 residues long. V shed 5 bases and J 0 bases; nucleotides not matched to a gene: 10. The CDR3 region has the DNA TGCAGTGCTCTTTCGGGACAGTCCCCCTCCTACGAGCAGTACTTC. The encoded protein is CSALSGQSPSYEQYF.

The chain is built from TRBV7-9 and TRBJ2-7; 8 bases line up with TRBD1. The CDR3 is 15 amino acids. The germline V gene encodes CDR1 SEHNR and CDR2 FQNEAQ (reference sequence). V lost 5 bases, J lost 1 base, and 7 bases stayed unmatched. The CDR3 loop reads CASSGDRSDSYEQYF. The CDR3 DNA is TGTGCCAGCAGCGGGGACAGGAGCGATTCCTACGAGCAGTACTTC.